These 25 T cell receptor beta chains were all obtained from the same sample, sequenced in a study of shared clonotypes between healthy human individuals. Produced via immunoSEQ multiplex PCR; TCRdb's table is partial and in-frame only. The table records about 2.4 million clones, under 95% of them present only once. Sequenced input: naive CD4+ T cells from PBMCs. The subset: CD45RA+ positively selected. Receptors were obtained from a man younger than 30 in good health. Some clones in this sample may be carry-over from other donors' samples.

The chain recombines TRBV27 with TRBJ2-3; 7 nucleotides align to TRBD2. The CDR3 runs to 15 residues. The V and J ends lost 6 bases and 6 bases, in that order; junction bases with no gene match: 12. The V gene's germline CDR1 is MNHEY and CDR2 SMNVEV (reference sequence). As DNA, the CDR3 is TGTGCCAGCAGATTCCGGGACTACCTCGGGGATACGCAGTATTTT. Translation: CASRFRDYLGDTQYF.

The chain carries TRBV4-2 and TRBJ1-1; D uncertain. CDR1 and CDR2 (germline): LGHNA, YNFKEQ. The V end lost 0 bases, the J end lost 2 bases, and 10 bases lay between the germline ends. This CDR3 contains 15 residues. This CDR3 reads CASSQEWTLNTEAFF. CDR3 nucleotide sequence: TGTGCCAGCAGCCAAGAGTGGACCCTAAACACTGAAGCTTTCTTT.

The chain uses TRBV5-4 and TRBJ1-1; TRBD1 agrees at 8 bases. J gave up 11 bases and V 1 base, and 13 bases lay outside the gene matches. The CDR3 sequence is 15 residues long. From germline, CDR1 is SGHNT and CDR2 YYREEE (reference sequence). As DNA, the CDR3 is TGTGCCAGCAGCTTGCCGGGACAGGTCTTTTCCACGGCTTTCTTT. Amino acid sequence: CASSLPGQVFSTAFF.

CDR3 residues: CASSIGGATVSYEQYF. The CDR3 DNA reads TGTGCCAGCAGCATAGGGGGTGCGACAGTCTCCTACGAGCAGTACTTC. The chain has TRBV28 and TRBJ2-7; tentatively, D is TRBD1 (6 bases). The CDR3 has 16 residues. Germline V gene data show CDR1 as MDHEN and CDR2 as SYDVKM. V was pared by 6 bases and J by 0 bases, with 18 bases between. The entire variable domain, with the rest obtained from reference TRBV28 and TRBJ2-7, is as follows: DVKVTQSSRYLVKRTGEKVFLECVQDMDHENMFWYRQDPGLGLRLIYFSYDVKMKEKGDIPEGYSVSREKKERFSLILESASTNQTSMYLCASSIGGATVSYEQYFGPGTRLTVT.

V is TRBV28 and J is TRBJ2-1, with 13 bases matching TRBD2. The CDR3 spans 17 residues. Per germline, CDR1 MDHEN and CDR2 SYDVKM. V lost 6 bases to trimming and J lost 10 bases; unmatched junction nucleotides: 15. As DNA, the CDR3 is TGTGCCAGCAGCTCACCGGGACTAGCGGGACTAGGGTGGGAGCAGTTCTTC. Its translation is CASSSPGLAGLGWEQFF.

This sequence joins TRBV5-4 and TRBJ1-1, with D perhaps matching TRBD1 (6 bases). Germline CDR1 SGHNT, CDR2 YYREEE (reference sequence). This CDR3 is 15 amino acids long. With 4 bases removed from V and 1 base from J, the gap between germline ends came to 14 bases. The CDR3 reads CASSRGQYQNTEAFF. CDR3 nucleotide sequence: TGTGCCAGCAGCCGAGGACAGTACCAGAACACTGAAGCTTTCTTT.

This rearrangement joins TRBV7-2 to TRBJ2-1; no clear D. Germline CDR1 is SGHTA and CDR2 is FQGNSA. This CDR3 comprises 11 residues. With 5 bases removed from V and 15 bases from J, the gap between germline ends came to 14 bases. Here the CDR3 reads CASSNIQVRFF. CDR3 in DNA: TGTGCCAGCAGCAATATACAAGTACGGTTCTTC. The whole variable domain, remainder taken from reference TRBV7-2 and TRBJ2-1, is GAGVSQSPSNKVTEKGKDVELRCDPISGHTALYWYRQSLGQGLEFLIYFQGNSAPDKSGLPSDRFSAERTGGSVSTLTIQRTQQEDSAVYLCASSNIQVRFFGPGTRLTVL.

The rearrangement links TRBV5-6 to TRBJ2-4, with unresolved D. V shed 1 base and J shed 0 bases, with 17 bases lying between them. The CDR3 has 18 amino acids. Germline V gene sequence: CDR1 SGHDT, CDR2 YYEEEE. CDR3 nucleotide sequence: TGTGCCAGCAGCTTGCGGCCAGGCGCCCTCCTAGCCAAAAACATTCAGTACTTC. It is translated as CASSLRPGALLAKNIQYF.

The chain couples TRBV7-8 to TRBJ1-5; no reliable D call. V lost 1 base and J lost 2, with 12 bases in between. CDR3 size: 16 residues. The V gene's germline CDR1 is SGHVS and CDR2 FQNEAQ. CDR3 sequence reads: CASSLVGREGNQPQHF. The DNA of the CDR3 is TGTGCCAGCAGCTTAGTTGGGAGGGAAGGCAATCAGCCCCAGCATTTT.

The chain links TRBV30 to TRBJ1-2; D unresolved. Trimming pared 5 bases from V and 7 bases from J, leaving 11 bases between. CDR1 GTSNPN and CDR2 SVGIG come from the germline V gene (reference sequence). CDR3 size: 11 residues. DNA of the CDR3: TGTGCCTGGGCAAGGTCGGGTGGCTACACCTTC. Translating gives CAWARSGGYTF.

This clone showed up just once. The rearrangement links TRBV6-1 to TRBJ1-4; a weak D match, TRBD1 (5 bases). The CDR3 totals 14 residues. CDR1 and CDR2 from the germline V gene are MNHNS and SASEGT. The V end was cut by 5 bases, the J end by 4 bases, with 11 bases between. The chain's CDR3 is CASSKDRVNEKLFF. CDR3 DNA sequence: TGTGCCAGCAGTAAAGACAGAGTTAATGAAAAACTGTTTTTT.

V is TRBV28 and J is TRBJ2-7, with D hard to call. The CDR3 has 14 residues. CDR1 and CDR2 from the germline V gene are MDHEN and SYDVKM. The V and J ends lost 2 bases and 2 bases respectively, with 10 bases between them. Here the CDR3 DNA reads TGTGCCAGCAGTTTAATCCGGCAGACCTACGAGCAGTACTTC. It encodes CASSLIRQTYEQYF. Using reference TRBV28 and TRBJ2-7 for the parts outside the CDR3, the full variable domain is DVKVTQSSRYLVKRTGEKVFLECVQDMDHENMFWYRQDPGLGLRLIYFSYDVKMKEKGDIPEGYSVSREKKERFSLILESASTNQTSMYLCASSLIRQTYEQYFGPGTRLTVT.

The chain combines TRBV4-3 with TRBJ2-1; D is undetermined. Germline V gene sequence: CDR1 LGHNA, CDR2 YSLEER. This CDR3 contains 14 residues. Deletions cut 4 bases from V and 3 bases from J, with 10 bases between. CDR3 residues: CASSPVLYYNEQFF. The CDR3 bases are TGCGCCAGCAGCCCCGTACTCTACTACAATGAGCAGTTCTTC.

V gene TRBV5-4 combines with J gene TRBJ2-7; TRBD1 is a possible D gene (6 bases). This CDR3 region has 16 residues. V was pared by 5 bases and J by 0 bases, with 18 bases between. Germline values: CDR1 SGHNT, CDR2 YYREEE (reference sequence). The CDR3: CASSPGAKTSSYEQYF. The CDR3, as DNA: TGTGCCAGCAGTCCAGGGGCGAAAACTTCCTCCTACGAGCAGTACTTC.

CDR3 nucleotide sequence: TGCGCCAGCAGCTACTCCCCTCAGGAAGGCTACACCTTC. Residues: CASSYSPQEGYTF. The chain employs TRBV5-1 and TRBJ1-2; D not resolved. The CDR3 covers 13 residues. Germline CDR1 reads SGHRS; CDR2 reads YFSETQ. Trimming shortened V by 3 bases and J by 8 bases, and 14 bases separated the two germline ends.

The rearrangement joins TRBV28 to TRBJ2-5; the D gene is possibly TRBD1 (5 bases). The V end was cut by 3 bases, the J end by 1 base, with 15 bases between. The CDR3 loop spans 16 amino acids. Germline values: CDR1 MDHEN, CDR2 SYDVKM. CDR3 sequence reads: CASSFWPTTVQETQYF. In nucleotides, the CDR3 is TGTGCCAGCAGTTTTTGGCCCACGACAGTCCAAGAGACCCAGTACTTC.

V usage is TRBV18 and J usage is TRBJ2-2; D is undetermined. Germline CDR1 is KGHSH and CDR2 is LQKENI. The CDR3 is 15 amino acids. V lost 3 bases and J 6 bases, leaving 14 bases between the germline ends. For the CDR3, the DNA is TGTGCCAGCTCACCCGGTTATCCCAGGTCCGGGGAGCTGTTTTTT. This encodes CASSPGYPRSGELFF.

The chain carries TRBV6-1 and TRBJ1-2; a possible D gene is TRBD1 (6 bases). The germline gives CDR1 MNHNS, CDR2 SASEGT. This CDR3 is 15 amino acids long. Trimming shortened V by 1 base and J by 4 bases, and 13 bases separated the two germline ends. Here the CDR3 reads CASSEGWAGAYGYTF. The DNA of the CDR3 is TGTGCCAGCAGTGAAGGTTGGGCAGGGGCCTATGGCTACACCTTC.

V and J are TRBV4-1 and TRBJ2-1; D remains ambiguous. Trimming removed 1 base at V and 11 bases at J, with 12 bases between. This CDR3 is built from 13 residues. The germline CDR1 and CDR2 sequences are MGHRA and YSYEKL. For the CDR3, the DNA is TGCGCCAGCAGCCAAGGGGGATTTGAAAAGCAGTTCTTC. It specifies CASSQGGFEKQFF.

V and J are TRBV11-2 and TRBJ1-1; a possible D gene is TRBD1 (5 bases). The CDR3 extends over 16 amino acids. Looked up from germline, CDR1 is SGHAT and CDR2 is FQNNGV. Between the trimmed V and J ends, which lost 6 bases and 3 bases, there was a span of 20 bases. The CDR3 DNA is TGTGCCAGCAGTTCCATCCGGGGGGGGAGGCACACTGAAGCTTTCTTT. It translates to CASSSIRGGRHTEAFF.

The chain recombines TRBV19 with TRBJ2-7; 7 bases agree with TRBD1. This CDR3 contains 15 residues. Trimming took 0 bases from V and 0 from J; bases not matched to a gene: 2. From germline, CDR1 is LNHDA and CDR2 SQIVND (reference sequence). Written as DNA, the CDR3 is TGTGCCAGTAGTATAGAGGGGACAGTCTCCTACGAGCAGTACTTC. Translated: CASSIEGTVSYEQYF.

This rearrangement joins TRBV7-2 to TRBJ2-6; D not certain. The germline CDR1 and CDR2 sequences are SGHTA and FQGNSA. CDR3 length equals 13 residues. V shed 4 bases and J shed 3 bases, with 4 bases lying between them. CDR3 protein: CASSSSGANVLTF. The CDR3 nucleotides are TGTGCCAGCAGCTCTAGTGGGGCCAACGTCCTGACTTTC.

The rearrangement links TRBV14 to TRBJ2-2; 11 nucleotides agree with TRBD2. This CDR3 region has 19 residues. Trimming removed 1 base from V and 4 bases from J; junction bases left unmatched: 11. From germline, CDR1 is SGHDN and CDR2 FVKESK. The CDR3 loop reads CASSQGGMLAGGGTGELFF. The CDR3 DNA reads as TGTGCCAGCAGCCAAGGCGGGATGCTAGCGGGAGGCGGCACCGGGGAGCTGTTTTTT.

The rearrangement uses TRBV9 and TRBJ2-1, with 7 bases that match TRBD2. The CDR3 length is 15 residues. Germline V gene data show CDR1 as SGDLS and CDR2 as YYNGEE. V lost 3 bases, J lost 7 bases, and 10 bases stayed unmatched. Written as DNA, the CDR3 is TGTGCCAGCAGCGCCTCTCCGGGACTACAGAATGAGCAGTTCTTC. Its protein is CASSASPGLQNEQFF.

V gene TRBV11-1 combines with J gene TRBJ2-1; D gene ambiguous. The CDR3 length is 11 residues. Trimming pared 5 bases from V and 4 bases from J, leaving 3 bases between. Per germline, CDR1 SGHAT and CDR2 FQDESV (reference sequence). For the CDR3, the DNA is TGTGCCAGCAGCCAATACAATGAGCAGTTCTTC. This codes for CASSQYNEQFF.